This is a list of T cell receptor beta chains from one sample in a study of blood T cell repertoires in COVID-19. Assay used: immunoSEQ multiplex PCR; TCRdb lists only in-frame clones, some missing. This table holds 150,000 to 200,000 clones, 65% to 90% found once. The sample consisted of peripheral blood. The receptor source for this set is a woman aged 40 to 50 with COVID-19, enrolled during active disease. Both conserved end residues are part of each CDR3. The D gene is left open where the match is weak. The listing skips clone size in some rows; elsewhere it reads once, few, many or a size class.

TGTGCCTGGAGTGTGAGGGTAACTGAAGCTTTCTTT	CAWSVRVTEAFF	-	-	TRBV30	TRBJ1-1
TGTGCCAGCAGCCCCGGGGGAAACACCATATATTTT	CASSPGGNTIYF	-	-	TRBV3-1/TRBV3-2	TRBJ1-3
TGCAGTGCGAGTGGACAGGGAAGCACAGATACGCAGTATTTT	CSASGQGSTDTQYF	TRBD1	-	TRBV20-1	TRBJ2-3
TGTGCCAGCACCCCAGACGGGAGCAATCAGCCCCAGCATTTT	CASTPDGSNQPQHF	-	-	TRBV6-6	TRBJ1-5
TGTGCCAGCAGTCCCCGTGGACTAGCGGGCCCTACAGATACGCAGTATTTT	CASSPRGLAGPTDTQYF	TRBD2	-	TRBV6-2/TRBV6-3	TRBJ2-3
TGTGCCAGCAGTGAAGGGGCCCCCCGTACCGGGGAGCTGTTTTTT	CASSEGAPRTGELFF	-	-	TRBV6-1	TRBJ2-2
TGTGCCAGCAGCTTAAACCCGGGAGCGACAGATACGCAGTATTTT	CASSLNPGATDTQYF	-	-	TRBV11-2	TRBJ2-3
TGCAGCGCCCAAGTCGGTCTAGCGGGAGTATATACGCAGTATTTT	CSAQVGLAGVYTQYF	TRBD2	-	TRBV29-1	TRBJ2-3
TGTGCCAGCAGCCTCGGACATTCAAGTGGGGCCAACGTCCTGACTTTC	CASSLGHSSGANVLTF	-	-	TRBV7-3	TRBJ2-6
TGTGCCAGCGTCCGACTAGCGGGGAACACAGATACGCAGTATTTT	CASVRLAGNTDTQYF	TRBD2	-	TRBV6-5	TRBJ2-3
TGTGCCAGCAGTTACGCCCCAGGAGGGGCTGGAAACACCATATATTTT	CASSYAPGGAGNTIYF	-	-	TRBV6-6	TRBJ1-3
TGTGCCAGCACCGGGACGAACACCGGGGAGCTGTTTTTT	CASTGTNTGELFF	-	-	TRBV2	TRBJ2-2
TGTGCCAGTAGTATTGGCCGGGAAAATGAGCAGTTCTTC	CASSIGRENEQFF	-	-	TRBV19	TRBJ2-1
TGTGCCAGCAGCCAAAACCAGGGGGGATCCTACGAGCAGTACTTC	CASSQNQGGSYEQYF	-	-	TRBV5-5	TRBJ2-7
TGCGCCAGCAGCCAAGCGACGGGGAACACCGGGGAGCTGTTTTTT	CASSQATGNTGELFF	-	-	TRBV4-1	TRBJ2-2
TGTGCCAGCAGGGCGGGGGCTGGGGCCAACGTCCTGACTTTC	CASRAGAGANVLTF	TRBD2	-	TRBV2	TRBJ2-6
TGTGCCAGCAGTTCCATTGACAGAGGCTCCTACAATGAGCAGTTCTTC	CASSSIDRGSYNEQFF	-	-	TRBV7-9	TRBJ2-1
TGCGCCAGCGGACTATGGGACAGGGGAGACGAGCAGTACTTC	CASGLWDRGDEQYF	TRBD1	-	TRBV5-1	TRBJ2-7
TGTGCCACCAGCACCGGACTAGCGGGGCTCCAAGAGACCCAGTACTTC	CATSTGLAGLQETQYF	TRBD2	few	TRBV15	TRBJ2-5
TGTGCCAGCAGCTTCGGTCGGTCGGCGGGGAACGTGGATACGCAGTATTTT	CASSFGRSAGNVDTQYF	-	-	TRBV7-9	TRBJ2-3
TGTGCCAGCAGTTTGGTCGGTCGGGGTTTGTCACCCCTCCACTTT	CASSLVGRGLSPLHF	-	-	TRBV27	TRBJ1-6
TGTGCCAGCAGCTTAATCCCCGCGACAAGCAACAATGAGCAGTTCTTC	CASSLIPATSNNEQFF	-	-	TRBV7-8	TRBJ2-1
TGTGCCAGCAGCGAATCAGTGGGAAACACCATATATTTT	CASSESVGNTIYF	-	-	TRBV25-1	TRBJ1-3
TGTGCCAGCAGCAAAGGGGCCCCAGCCAAAAACATTCAGTACTTC	CASSKGAPAKNIQYF	-	-	TRBV21-1	TRBJ2-4
TGTGCCAGTAGTATAGTTAGGCAGGTCCAGGAAAAACTGTTTTTT	CASSIVRQVQEKLFF	-	few	TRBV19	TRBJ1-4
TGTGCCAGCAGTGGCCCCATGTGGCACGAGCAGTACTTC	CASSGPMWHEQYF	-	-	TRBV25-1	TRBJ2-7
TGTGCCAGCAGCGTAGGGCCAAGCACCGGGGAGCTGTTTTTT	CASSVGPSTGELFF	-	-	TRBV9	TRBJ2-2
TGCGCCAGCAGCACCAGCGGGACGGGCGGGGAGCTGTTTTTT	CASSTSGTGGELFF	TRBD2	-	TRBV5-1	TRBJ2-2
TGTGCCAGCAGCGTAGTGCCAGGACTCTATGGCTACACCTTC	CASSVVPGLYGYTF	-	few	TRBV9	TRBJ1-2
TGTGCCTCTATGGAGGAGTTAAATTCACCCCTCCACTTT	CASMEELNSPLHF	-	-	TRBV12-3/TRBV12-4	TRBJ1-6
TGTGCCAGCAGTCAACGGACAGACTATGGCTACACCTTC	CASSQRTDYGYTF	-	once	TRBV6-5	TRBJ1-2
TGTGCCAGCAGTTTACTAGGAAACACTGAAGCTTTCTTT	CASSLLGNTEAFF	-	-	TRBV28	TRBJ1-1
TGTGCCAGCAGCGAAAGACAGGGGACGGTTGAAGCTTTCTTT	CASSERQGTVEAFF	TRBD1	-	TRBV7-8	TRBJ1-1
TGTGCCAGCAGCGTTGGTGGGAGCTCCTATAATTCACCCCTCCACTTT	CASSVGGSSYNSPLHF	-	once	TRBV5-5	TRBJ1-6
TGTGCCAGCAGAACGGGTGGGGCAGGGGAAGGACAGCCCCAGCATTTT	CASRTGGAGEGQPQHF	-	-	TRBV28	TRBJ1-5
TGCGCCAGCAGCTTTTTCGGGACAGTATACGAGCAGTACTTC	CASSFFGTVYEQYF	TRBD1	few	TRBV5-1	TRBJ2-7
TGTGCCAGCAGCCAACGGGTTGAGCAGTTCTTC	CASSQRVEQFF	-	-	TRBV14	TRBJ2-1
TGTGCCAGCAGTCTCTCCGGGACAGGGAGGAACATTCAGTACTTC	CASSLSGTGRNIQYF	TRBD1	-	TRBV28	TRBJ2-4
TGTGCCAGCAGTATCACAGTTGCCTACGAGCAGTACTTC	CASSITVAYEQYF	-	-	TRBV27	TRBJ2-7
TGTGCCAGCAGTTATACAGGGAACTATGGCTACACCTTC	CASSYTGNYGYTF	-	-	TRBV6-6	TRBJ1-2
TGTGCCAGCAGCCGGGCAGGGGAAAAACTGTTTTTT	CASSRAGEKLFF	-	-	TRBV5-4	TRBJ1-4
TGCGCCAGTCGCTCGAGAGGGACTTTTGCGAACACCGGGGAGCTGTTTTTT	CASRSRGTFANTGELFF	-	few	TRBV10-2	TRBJ2-2
TGTGCCAGCAGCGTTCGTCCAGCGGGAGAAATCGAGACCCAGTACTTC	CASSVRPAGEIETQYF	TRBD2	-	TRBV9	TRBJ2-5
TGTGCCAGCCTGTCGCGGGAGACAGATACGCAGTATTTT	CASLSRETDTQYF	TRBD2	-	TRBV2	TRBJ2-3
TGTGCCAGCAGTTTTATCGGTACTAACTATGGCTACACCTTC	CASSFIGTNYGYTF	-	-	TRBV28	TRBJ1-2
TGTGCCTGGACGGACAGGGGGCGTGGTAGTGGGACCCAGTACTTC	CAWTDRGRGSGTQYF	TRBD1	-	TRBV30	TRBJ2-5
TGTGCCAGCAGCTTAGTTGGTGGGGCCAACTATGGCTACACCTTC	CASSLVGGANYGYTF	-	-	TRBV7-9	TRBJ1-2
TGTGCCAGTAGTCTACAGGGTGAGGGTCAGCCCCAGCATTTT	CASSLQGEGQPQHF	-	few	TRBV19	TRBJ1-5
TGTGCCAGCAGCCAAGCTTCCTACGAGCAGTACTTC	CASSQASYEQYF	-	-	TRBV3-1/TRBV3-2	TRBJ2-7
TGTGCCAGCAGCGATGAACAGGGACCCGACGCTGAAGCTTTCTTT	CASSDEQGPDAEAFF	-	few	TRBV4-2	TRBJ1-1
TGCGCCAGCAGCCAAGGCCAGGGCCCAAACACCGGGGAGCTGTTTTTT	CASSQGQGPNTGELFF	-	-	TRBV4-1	TRBJ2-2
TGTGCCAGCAGCCCCGACAGGGCTACGCAGTATTTT	CASSPDRATQYF	TRBD1	-	TRBV12-3/TRBV12-4	TRBJ2-3
TGTGCCAGCAGTTACTCCAGGTTCGATGAGCAGTTCTTC	CASSYSRFDEQFF	-	-	TRBV6-2/TRBV6-3	TRBJ2-1